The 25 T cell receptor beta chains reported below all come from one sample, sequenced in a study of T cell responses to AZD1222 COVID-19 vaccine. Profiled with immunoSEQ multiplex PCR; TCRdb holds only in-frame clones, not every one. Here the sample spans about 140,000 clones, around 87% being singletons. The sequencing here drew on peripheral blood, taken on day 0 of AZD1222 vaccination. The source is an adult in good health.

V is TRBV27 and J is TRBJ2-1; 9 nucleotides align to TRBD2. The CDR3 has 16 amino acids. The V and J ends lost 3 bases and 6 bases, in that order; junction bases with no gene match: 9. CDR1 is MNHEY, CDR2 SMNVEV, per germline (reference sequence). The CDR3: CASSLGRNSGGNEQFF. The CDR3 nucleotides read TGTGCCAGCAGTTTGGGTCGAAATAGCGGGGGCAATGAGCAGTTCTTC.

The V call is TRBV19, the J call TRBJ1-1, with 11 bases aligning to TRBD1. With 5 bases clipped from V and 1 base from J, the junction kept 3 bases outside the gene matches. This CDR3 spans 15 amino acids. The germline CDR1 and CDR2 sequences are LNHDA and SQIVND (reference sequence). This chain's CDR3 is CASSEGTGGNTEAFF. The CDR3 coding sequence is TGTGCCAGTAGTGAAGGGACAGGGGGGAACACTGAAGCTTTCTTT.

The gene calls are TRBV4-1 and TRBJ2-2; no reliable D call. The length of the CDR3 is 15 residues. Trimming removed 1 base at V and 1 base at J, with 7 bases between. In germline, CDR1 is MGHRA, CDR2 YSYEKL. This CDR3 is CASSQVVGNTGELFF. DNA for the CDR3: TGCGCCAGCAGCCAAGTGGTTGGGAACACCGGGGAGCTGTTTTTT.

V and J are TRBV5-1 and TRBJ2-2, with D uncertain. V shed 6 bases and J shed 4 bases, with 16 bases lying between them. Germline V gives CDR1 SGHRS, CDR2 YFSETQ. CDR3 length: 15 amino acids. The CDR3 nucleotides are TGCGCCAGCACCCTCCAGGTCGGGCGCACCGGGGAGCTGTTTTTT. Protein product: CASTLQVGRTGELFF.

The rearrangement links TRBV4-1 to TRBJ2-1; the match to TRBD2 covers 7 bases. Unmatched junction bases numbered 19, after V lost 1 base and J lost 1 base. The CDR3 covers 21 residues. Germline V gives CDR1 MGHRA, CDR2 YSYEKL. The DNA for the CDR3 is TGCGCCAGCAGCCAAGGGGGCTCAGCTCGTCCCAGCGGGGTATCCTACAATGAGCAGTTCTTC. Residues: CASSQGGSARPSGVSYNEQFF.

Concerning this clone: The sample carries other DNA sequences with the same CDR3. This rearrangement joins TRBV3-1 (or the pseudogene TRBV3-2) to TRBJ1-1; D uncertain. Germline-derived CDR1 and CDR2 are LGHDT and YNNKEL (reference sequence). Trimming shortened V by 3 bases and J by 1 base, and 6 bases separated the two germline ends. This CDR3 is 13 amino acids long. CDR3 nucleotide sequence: TGTGCCAGCAGCCAGGGCCCGAACACTGAAGCTTTCTTT. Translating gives CASSQGPNTEAFF.

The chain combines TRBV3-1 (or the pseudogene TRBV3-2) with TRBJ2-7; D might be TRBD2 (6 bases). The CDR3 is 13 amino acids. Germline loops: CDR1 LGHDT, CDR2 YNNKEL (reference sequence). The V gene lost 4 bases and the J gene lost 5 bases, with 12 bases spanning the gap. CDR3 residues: CASSRRGRDEQYF. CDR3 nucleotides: TGTGCCAGCAGCCGGAGGGGCAGGGACGAGCAGTACTTC.

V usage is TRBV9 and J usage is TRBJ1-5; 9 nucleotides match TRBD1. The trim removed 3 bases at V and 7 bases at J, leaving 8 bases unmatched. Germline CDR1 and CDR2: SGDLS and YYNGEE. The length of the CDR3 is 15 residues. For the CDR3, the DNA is TGTGCCAGCAGCGGGGGGACAGGGAAGTACCAGCCCCAGCATTTT. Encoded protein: CASSGGTGKYQPQHF.

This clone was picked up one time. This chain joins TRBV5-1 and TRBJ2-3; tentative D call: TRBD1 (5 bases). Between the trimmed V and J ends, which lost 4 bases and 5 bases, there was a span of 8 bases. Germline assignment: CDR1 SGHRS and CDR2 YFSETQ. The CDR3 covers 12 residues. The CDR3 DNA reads TGCGCCAGCAGCCCAGGGTTAGATACGCAGTATTTT. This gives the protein CASSPGLDTQYF. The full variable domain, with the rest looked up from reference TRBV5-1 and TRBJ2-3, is KAGVTQTPRYLIKTRGQQVTLSCSPISGHRSVSWYQQTPGQGLQFLFEYFSETQRNKGNFPGRFSGRQFSNSRSEMNVSTLELGDSALYLCASSPGLDTQYFGPGTRLTVL.

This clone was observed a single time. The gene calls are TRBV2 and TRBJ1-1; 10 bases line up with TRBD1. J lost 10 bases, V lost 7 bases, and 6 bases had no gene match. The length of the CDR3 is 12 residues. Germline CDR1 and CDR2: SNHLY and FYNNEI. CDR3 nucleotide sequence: TGTGCCAGCATGTTGACAGGGGGCAGAGCTTTCTTT. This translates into CASMLTGGRAFF.

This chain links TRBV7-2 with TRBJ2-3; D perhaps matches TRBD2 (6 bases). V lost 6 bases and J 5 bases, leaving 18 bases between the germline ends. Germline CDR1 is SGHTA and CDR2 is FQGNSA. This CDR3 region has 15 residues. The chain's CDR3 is CASSVGGGARDTQYF. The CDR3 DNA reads TGTGCCAGCAGTGTGGGTGGCGGGGCACGAGATACGCAGTATTTT.

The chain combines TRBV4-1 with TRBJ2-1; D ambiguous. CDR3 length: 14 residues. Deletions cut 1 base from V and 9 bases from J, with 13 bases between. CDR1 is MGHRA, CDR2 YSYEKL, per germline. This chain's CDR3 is CASSQGSLGIEQFF. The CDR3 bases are TGCGCCAGCAGCCAAGGGTCCCTAGGCATTGAGCAGTTCTTC.

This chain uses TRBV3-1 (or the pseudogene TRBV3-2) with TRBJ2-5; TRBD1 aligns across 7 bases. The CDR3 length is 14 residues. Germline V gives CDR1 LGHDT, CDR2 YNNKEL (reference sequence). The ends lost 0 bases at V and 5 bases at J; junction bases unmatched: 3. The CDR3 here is CASSQDRGRETQYF. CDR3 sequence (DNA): TGTGCCAGCAGCCAAGATAGGGGGCGGGAGACCCAGTACTTC.

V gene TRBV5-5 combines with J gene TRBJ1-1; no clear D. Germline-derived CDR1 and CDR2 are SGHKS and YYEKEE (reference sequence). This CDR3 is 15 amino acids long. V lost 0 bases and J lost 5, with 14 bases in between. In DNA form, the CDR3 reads TGTGCCAGCAGCTTGGTGTCCACCGGAGGGACTGAAGCTTTCTTT. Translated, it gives CASSLVSTGGTEAFF.

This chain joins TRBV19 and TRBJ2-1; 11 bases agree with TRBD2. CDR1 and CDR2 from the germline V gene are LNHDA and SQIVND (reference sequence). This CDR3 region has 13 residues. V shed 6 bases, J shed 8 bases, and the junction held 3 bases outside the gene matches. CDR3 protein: CASRVAGGDEQFF. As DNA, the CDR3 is TGTGCCAGTAGAGTAGCGGGAGGGGATGAGCAGTTCTTC.

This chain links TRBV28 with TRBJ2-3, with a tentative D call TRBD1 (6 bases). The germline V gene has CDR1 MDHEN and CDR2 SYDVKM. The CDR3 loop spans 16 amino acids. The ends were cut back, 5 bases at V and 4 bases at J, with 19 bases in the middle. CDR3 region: CASSQLTRKGADTQYF. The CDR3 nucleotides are TGTGCCAGCAGTCAGCTCACTAGAAAGGGGGCAGATACGCAGTATTTT.

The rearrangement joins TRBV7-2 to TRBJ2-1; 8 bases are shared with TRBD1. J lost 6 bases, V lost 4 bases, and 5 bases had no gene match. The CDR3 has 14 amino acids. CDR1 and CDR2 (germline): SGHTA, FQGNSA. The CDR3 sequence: CASSSYGQGNEQFF. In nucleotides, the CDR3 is TGTGCCAGCAGCTCCTACGGACAGGGCAATGAGCAGTTCTTC. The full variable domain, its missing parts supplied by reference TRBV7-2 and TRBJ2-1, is GAGVSQSPSNKVTEKGKDVELRCDPISGHTALYWYRQSLGQGLEFLIYFQGNSAPDKSGLPSDRFSAERTGGSVSTLTIQRTQQEDSAVYLCASSSYGQGNEQFFGPGTRLTVL.

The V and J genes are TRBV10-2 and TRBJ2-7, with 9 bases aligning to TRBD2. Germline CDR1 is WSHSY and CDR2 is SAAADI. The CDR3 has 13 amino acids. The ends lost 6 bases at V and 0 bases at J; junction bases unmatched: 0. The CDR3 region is CASRTSGSYEQYF. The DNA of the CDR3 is TGCGCCAGCAGGACTAGCGGCTCCTACGAGCAGTACTTC.

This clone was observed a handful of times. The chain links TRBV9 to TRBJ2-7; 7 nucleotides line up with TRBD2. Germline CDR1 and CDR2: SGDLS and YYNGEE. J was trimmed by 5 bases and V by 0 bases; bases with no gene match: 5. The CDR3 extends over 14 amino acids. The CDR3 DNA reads TGTGCCAGCAGCGTAGATGGGGAGGGCAACGAGCAGTACTTC. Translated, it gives CASSVDGEGNEQYF.

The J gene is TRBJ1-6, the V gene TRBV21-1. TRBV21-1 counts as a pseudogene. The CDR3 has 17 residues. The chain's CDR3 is CASVYSQRSSYNSPLHF. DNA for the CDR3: TGTGCCAGCGTCTACTCGCAGCGAAGCTCCTATAATTCACCCCTCCACTTT.

The CDR3 loop is CASGFTTPGELFF. Written as DNA, the CDR3 is TGTGCTAGTGGTTTTACCACTCCCGGGGAGCTGTTTTTT. The genes are TRBV12-5 and TRBJ2-2; D is unresolved. CDR1 LGHNT and CDR2 FRNRAP come from the germline V gene. The CDR3 runs to 13 residues. The V gene lost 3 bases and the J gene lost 6 bases, with 8 bases spanning the gap.

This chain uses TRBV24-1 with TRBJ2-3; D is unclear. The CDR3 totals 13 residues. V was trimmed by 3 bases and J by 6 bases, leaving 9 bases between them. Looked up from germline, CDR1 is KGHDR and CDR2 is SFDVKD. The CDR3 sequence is CATSDGSHDTQYF. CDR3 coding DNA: TGTGCCACCAGTGATGGGTCTCACGATACGCAGTATTTT.

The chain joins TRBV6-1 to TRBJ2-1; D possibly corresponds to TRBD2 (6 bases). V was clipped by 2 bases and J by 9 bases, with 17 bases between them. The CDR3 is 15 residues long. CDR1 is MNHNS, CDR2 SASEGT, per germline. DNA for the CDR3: TGTGCCAGCAGTGAAATAGGGCGGGGTGAGGTTGAGCAGTTCTTC. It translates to CASSEIGRGEVEQFF.

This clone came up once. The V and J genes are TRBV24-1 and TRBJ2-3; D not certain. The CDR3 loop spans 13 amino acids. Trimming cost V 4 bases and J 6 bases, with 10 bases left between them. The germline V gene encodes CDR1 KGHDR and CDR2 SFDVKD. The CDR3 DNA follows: TGTGCCACCAGTGACCCGAGATGGGATACGCAGTATTTT. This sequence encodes CATSDPRWDTQYF.

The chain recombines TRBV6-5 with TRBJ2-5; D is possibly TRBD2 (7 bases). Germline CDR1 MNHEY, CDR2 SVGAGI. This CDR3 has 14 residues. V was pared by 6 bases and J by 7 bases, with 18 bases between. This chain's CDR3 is CASSLGGGLGTQYF. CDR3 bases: TGTGCCAGCAGCCTGGGAGGGGGGTTGGGGACCCAGTACTTC.